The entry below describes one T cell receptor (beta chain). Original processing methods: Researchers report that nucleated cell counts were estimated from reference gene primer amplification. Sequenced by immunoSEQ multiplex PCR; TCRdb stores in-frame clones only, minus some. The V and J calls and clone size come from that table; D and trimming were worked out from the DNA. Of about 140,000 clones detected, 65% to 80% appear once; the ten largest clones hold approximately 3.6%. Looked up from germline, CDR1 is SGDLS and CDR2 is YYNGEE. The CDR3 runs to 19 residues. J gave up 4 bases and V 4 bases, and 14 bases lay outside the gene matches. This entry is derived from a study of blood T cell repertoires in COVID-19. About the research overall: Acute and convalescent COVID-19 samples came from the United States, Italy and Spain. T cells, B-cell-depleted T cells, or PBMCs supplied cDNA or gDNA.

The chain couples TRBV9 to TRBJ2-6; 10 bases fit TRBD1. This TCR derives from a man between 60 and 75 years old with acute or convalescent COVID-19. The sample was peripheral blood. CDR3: CASSPHIGGQGTGANVLTF. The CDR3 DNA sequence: TGTGCCAGCAGCCCCCATATAGGGGGACAGGGGACCGGGGCCAACGTCCTGACTTTC.